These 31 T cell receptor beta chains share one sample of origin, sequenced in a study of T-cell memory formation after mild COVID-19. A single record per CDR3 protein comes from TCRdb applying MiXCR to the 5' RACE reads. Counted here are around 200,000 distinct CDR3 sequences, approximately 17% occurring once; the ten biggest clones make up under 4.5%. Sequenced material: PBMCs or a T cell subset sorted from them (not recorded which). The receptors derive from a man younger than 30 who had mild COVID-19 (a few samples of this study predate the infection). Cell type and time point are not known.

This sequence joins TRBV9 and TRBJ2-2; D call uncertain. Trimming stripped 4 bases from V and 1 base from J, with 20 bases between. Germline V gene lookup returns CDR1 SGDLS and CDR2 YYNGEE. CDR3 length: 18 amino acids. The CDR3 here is CASSPPMLTSWNTGELFF. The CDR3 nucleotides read TGTGCCAGCAGCCCGCCGATGCTGACTTCCTGGAACACCGGGGAGCTGTTTTTT.

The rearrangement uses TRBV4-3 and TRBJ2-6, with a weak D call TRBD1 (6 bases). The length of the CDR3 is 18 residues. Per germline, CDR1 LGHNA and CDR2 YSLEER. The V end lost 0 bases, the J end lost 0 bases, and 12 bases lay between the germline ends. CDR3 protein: CASSQDPSGASGANVLTF. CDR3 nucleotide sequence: TGCGCCAGCAGCCAAGACCCATCAGGGGCCTCTGGGGCCAACGTCCTGACTTTC.

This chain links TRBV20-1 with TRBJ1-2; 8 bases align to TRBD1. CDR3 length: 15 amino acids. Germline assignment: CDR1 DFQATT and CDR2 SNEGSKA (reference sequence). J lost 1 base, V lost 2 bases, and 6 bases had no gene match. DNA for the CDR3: TGCAGTGCTAGAACCAGGGGGCGCCGTAACTATGGCTACACCTTC. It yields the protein CSARTRGRRNYGYTF.

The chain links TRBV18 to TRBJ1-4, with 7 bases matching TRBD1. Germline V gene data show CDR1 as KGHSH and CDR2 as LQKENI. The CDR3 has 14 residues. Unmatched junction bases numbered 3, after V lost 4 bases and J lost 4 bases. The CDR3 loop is CASSRDRLNEKLFF. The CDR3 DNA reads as TGTGCCAGCTCACGGGACAGACTTAATGAAAAACTGTTTTTT.

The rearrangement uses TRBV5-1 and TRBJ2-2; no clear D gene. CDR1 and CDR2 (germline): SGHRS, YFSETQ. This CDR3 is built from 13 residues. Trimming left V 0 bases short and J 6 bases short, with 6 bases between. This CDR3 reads CASSLEGSGELFF. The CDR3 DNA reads TGCGCCAGCAGCTTGGAAGGGTCCGGGGAGCTGTTTTTT.

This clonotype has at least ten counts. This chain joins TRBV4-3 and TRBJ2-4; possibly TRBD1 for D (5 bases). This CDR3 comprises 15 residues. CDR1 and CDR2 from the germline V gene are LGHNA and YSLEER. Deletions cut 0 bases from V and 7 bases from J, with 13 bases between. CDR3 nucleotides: TGCGCCAGCAGCCAAGACGCGCAGGGCGAGAACATTCAGTACTTC. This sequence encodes CASSQDAQGENIQYF.

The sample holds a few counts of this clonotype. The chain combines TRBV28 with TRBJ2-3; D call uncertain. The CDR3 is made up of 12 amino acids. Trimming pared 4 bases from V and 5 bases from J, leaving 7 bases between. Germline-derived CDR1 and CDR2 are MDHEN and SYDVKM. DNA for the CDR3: TGTGCCAGCAGTTCCCCCCGAGATACGCAGTATTTT. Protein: CASSSPRDTQYF.

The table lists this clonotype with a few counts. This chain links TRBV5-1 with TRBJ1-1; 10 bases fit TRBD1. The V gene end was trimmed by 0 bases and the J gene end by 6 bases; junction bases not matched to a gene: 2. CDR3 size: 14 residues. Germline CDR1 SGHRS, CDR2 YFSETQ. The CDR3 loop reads CASSLAGQGPEAFF. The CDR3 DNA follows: TGCGCCAGCAGCTTGGCGGGACAGGGGCCTGAAGCTTTCTTT.

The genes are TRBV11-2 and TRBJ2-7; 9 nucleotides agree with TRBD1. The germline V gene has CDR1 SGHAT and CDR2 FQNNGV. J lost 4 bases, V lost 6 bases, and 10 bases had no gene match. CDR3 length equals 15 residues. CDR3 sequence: CASRKPGQGQYEQYF. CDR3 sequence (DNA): TGTGCCAGCAGGAAACCGGGACAGGGTCAGTACGAGCAGTACTTC. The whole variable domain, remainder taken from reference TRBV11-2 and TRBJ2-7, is EAGVAQSPRYKIIEKRQSVAFWCNPISGHATLYWYQQILGQGPKLLIQFQNNGVVDDSQLPKDRFSAERLKGVDSTLKIQPAKLEDSAVYLCASRKPGQGQYEQYFGPGTRLTVT.

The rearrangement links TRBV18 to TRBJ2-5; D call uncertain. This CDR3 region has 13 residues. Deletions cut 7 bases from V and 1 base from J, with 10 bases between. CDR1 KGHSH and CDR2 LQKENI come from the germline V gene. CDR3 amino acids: CASLDRIQETQYF. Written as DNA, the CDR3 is TGTGCCAGCTTAGACCGGATCCAAGAGACCCAGTACTTC.

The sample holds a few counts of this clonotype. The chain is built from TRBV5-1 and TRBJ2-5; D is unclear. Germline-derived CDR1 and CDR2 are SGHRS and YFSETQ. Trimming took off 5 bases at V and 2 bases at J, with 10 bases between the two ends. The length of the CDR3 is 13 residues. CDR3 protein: CASRPDTQETQYF. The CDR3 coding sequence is TGCGCCAGCAGGCCCGACACGCAAGAGACCCAGTACTTC.

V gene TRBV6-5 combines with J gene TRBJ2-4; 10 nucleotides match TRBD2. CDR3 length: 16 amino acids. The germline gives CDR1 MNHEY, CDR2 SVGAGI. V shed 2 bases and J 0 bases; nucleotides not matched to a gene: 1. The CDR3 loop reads CASSYVAGGAKNIQYF. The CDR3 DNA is TGTGCCAGCAGTTACGTAGCGGGGGGAGCCAAAAACATTCAGTACTTC.

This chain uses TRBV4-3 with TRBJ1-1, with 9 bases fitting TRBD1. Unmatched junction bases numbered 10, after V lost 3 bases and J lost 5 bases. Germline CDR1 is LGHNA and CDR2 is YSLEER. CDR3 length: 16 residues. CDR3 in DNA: TGCGCCAGCAGCCATTACTCCGGGACAGGGAAAACTGAAGCTTTCTTT. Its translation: CASSHYSGTGKTEAFF.

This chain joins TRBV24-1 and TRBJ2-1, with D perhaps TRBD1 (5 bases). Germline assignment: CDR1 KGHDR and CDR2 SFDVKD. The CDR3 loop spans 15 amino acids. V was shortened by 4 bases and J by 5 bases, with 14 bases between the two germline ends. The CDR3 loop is CATSDLGQGNNEQFF. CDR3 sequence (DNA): TGTGCCACCAGTGACCTGGGGCAGGGTAACAATGAGCAGTTCTTC.

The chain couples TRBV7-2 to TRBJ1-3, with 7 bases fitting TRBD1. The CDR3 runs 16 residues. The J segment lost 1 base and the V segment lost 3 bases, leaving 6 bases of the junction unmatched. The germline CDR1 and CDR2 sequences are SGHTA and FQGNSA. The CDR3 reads CASSFTGVVSGNTIYF. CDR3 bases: TGTGCCAGCAGCTTTACAGGGGTCGTGTCTGGAAACACCATATATTTT.

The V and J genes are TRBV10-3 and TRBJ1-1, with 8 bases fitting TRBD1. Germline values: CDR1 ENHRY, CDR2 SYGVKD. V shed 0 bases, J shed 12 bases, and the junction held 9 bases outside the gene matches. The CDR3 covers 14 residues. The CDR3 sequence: CAISESTGQGRTFF. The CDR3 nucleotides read TGTGCCATCAGTGAGTCGACCGGACAGGGTAGGACTTTCTTT.

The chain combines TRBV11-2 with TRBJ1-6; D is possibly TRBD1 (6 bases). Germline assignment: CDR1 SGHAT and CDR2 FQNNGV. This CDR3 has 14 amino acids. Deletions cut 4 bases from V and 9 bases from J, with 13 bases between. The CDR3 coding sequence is TGTGCCAGCAGCTATGGGGACATACTTTCACCCCTCCACTTT. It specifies CASSYGDILSPLHF.

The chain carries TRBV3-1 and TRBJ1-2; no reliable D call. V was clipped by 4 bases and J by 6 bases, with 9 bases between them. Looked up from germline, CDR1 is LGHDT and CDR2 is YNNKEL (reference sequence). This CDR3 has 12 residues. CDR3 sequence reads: CASSRQEDGYTF. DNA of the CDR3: TGTGCCAGCAGCCGTCAAGAGGATGGCTACACCTTC.

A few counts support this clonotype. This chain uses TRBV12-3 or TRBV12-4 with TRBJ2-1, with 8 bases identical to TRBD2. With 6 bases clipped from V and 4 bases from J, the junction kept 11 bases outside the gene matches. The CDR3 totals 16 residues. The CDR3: CASSPAGGRRYNEQFF. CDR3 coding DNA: TGTGCCAGCAGCCCTGCGGGGGGCAGAAGGTACAATGAGCAGTTCTTC.

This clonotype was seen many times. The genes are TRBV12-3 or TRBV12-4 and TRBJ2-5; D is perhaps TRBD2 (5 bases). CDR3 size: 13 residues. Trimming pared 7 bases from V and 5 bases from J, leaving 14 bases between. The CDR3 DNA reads TGTGCCAGCACCACCGGGGTTTTGGAGACCCAGTACTTC. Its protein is CASTTGVLETQYF.

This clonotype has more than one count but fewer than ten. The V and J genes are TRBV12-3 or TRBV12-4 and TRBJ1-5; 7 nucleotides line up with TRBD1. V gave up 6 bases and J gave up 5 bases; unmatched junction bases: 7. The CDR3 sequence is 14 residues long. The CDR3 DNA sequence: TGTGCCAGCAGGTCGGACAGGAGGGATCAGCCCCAGCATTTT. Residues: CASRSDRRDQPQHF.

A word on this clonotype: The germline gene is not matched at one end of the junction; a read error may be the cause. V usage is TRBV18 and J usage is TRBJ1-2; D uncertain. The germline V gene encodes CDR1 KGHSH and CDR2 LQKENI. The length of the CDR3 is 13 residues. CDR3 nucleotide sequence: TGTGCCAGCTCCCCTTCTTTGGGAGACCCTCTAGACTTC. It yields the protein CASSPSLGDPLDF.

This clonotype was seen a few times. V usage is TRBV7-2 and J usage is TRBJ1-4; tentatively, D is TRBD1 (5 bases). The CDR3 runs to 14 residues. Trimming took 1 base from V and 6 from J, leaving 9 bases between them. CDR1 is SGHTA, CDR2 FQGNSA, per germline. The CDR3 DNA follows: TGTGCCAGCAGCTTAGTGGGGGTGGATGAAAAACTGTTTTTT. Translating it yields CASSLVGVDEKLFF.

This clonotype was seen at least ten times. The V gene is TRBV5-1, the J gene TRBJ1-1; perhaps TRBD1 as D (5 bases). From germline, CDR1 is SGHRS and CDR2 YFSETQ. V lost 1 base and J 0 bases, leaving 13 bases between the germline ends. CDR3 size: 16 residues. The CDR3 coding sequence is TGCGCCAGCAGCTTGTGGGGCGGAATAGTGAACACTGAAGCTTTCTTT. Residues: CASSLWGGIVNTEAFF.

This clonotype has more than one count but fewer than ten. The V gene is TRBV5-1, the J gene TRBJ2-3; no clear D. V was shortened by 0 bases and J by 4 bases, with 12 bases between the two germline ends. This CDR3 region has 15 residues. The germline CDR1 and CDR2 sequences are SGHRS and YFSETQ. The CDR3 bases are TGCGCCAGCAGCTTGGATGGGGTCGGCTCAGATACGCAGTATTTT. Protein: CASSLDGVGSDTQYF.

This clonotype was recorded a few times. The CDR3 DNA follows: TGCAGTGCTACTCTTGCCCACACAGGGTACGATGGCTACACCTTC. Translated, it gives CSATLAHTGYDGYTF. The chain employs TRBV20-1 and TRBJ1-2; TRBD1 is a possible D gene (6 bases). The V end lost 4 bases, the J end lost 6 bases, and 21 bases lay between the germline ends. Germline-derived CDR1 and CDR2 are DFQATT and SNEGSKA (reference sequence). The CDR3 length is 15 residues.

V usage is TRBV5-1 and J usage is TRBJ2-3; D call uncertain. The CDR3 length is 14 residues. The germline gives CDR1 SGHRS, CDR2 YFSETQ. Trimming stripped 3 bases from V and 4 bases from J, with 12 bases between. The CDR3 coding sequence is TGCGCCAGCAGCTCGGCACAGCATGCAGATACGCAGTATTTT. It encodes CASSSAQHADTQYF.

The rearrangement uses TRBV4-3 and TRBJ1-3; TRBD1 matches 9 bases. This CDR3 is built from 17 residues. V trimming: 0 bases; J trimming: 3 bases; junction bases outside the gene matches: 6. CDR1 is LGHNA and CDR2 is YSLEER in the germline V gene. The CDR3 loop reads CASSQDGDRAFGNTIYF. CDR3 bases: TGCGCCAGCAGCCAAGATGGGGACAGGGCGTTTGGAAACACCATATATTTT.

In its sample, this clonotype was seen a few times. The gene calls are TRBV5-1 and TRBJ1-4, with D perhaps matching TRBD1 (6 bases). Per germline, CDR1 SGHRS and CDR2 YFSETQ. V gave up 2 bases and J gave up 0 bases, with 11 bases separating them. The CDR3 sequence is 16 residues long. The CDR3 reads CASSLRDIATNEKLFF. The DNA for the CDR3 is TGCGCCAGCAGCTTAAGGGACATTGCAACTAATGAAAAACTGTTTTTT.

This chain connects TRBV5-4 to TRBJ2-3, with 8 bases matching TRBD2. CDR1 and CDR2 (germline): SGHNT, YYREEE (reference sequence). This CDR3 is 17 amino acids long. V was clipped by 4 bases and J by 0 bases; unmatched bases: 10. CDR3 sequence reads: CASSPSGGRRSTDTQYF. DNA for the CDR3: TGTGCCAGCAGCCCGAGCGGGGGCCGCCGTAGCACAGATACGCAGTATTTT. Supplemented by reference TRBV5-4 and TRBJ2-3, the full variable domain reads ETGVTQSPTHLIKTRGQQVTLRCSSQSGHNTVSWYQQALGQGPQFIFQYYREEENGRGNFPPRFSGLQFPNYSSELNVNALELDDSALYLCASSPSGGRRSTDTQYFGPGTRLTVL.

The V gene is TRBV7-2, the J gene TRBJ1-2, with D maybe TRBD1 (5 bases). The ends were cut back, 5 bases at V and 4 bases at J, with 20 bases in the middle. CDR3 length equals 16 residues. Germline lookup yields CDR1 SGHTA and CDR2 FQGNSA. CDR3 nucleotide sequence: TGTGCCAGCAGCCGAACGGGGACTCCCCAGCTCTATGGCTACACCTTC. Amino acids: CASSRTGTPQLYGYTF.